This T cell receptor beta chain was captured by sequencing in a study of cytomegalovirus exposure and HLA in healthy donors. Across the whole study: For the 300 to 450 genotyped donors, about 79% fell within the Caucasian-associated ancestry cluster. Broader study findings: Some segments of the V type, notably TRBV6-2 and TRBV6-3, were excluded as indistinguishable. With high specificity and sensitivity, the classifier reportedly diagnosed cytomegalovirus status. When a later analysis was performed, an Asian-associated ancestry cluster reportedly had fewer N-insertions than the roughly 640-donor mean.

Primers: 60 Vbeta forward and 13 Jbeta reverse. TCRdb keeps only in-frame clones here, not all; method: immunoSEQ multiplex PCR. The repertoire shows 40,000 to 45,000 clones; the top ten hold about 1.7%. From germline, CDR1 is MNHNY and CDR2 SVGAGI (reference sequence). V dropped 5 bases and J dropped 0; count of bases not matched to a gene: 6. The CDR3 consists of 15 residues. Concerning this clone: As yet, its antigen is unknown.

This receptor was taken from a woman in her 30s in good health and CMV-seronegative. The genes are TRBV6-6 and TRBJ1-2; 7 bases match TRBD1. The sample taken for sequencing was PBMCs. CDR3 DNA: TGTGCCAGCAGTCACTTACAGGGGACTAACTATGGCTACACCTTC. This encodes CASSHLQGTNYGYTF.